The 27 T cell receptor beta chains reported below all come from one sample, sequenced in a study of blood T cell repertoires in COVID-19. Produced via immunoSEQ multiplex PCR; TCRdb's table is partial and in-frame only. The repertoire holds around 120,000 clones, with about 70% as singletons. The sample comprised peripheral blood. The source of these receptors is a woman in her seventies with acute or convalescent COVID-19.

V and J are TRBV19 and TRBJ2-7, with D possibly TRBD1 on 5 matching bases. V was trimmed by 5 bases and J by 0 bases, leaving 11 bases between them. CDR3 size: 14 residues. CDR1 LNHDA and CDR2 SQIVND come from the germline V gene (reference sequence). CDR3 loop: CASSRDSFSYEQYF. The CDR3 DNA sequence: TGTGCCAGTAGTCGAGACAGCTTCTCCTACGAGCAGTACTTC.

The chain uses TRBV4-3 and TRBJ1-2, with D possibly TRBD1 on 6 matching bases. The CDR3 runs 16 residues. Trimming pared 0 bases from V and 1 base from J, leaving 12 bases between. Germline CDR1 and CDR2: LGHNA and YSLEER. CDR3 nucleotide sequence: TGCGCCAGCAGCCAAGAGAGCAGGGGACATAACTATGGCTACACCTTC. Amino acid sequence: CASSQESRGHNYGYTF.

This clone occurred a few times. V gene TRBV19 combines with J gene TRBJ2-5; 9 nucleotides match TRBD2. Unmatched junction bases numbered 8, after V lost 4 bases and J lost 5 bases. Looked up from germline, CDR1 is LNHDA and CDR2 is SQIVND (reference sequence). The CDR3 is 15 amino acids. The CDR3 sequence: CASSRDSGGGETQYF. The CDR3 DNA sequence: TGTGCCAGTAGTAGAGATAGCGGGGGCGGGGAGACCCAGTACTTC.

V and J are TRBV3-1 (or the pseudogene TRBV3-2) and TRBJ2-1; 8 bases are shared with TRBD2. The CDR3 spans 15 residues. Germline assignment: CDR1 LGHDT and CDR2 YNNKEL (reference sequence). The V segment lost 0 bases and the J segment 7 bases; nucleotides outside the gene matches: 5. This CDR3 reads CASSQERTSFNEQFF. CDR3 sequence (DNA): TGTGCCAGCAGCCAAGAAAGGACTAGCTTTAATGAGCAGTTCTTC.

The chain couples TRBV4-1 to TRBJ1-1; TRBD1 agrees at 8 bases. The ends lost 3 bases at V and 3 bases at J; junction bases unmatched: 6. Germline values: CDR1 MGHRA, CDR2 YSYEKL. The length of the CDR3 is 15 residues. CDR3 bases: TGCGCCAGCAGCCAGACTCAGGGGGCCTACACTGAAGCTTTCTTT. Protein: CASSQTQGAYTEAFF.

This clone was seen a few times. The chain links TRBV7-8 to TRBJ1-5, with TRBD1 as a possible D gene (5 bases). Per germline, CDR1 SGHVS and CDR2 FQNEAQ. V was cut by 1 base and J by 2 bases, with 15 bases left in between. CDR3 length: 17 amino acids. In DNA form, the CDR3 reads TGTGCCAGCAGCTTAGTTGCAGGGCTCCACCGCAATCAGCCCCAGCATTTT. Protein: CASSLVAGLHRNQPQHF.

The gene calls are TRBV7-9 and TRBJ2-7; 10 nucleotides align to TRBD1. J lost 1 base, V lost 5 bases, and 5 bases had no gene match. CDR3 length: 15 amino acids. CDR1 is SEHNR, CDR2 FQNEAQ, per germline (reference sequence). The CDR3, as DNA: TGTGCCAGCAGCCCTGGACAGGGGGTTTCCTACGAGCAGTACTTC. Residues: CASSPGQGVSYEQYF.

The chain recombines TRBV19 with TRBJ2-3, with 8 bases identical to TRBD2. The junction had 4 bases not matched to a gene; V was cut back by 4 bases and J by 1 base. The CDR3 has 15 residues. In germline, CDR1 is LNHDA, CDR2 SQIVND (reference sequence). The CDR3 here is CASSNSGEGTDTQYF. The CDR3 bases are TGTGCCAGTAGTAATAGCGGGGAAGGCACAGATACGCAGTATTTT.

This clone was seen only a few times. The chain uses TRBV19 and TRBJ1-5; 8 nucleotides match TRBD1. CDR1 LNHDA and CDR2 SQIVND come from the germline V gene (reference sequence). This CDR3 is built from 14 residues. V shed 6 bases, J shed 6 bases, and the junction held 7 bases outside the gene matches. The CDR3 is CASSRTGGSQPQHF. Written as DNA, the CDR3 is TGTGCCAGTAGCCGAACAGGGGGAAGTCAGCCCCAGCATTTT.

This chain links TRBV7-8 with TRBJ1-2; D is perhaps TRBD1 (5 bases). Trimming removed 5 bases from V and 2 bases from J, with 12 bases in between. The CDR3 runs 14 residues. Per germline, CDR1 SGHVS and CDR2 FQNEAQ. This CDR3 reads CASSLVGGNYGYTF. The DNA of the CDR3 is TGTGCCAGCAGCCTAGTGGGGGGGAACTATGGCTACACCTTC.

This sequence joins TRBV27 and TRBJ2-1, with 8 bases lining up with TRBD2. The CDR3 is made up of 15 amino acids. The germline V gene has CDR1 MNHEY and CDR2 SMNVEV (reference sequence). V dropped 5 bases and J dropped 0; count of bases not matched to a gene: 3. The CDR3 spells CASSVGTSSYNEQFF. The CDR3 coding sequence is TGTGCCAGCAGTGTAGGGACTAGCTCCTACAATGAGCAGTTCTTC.

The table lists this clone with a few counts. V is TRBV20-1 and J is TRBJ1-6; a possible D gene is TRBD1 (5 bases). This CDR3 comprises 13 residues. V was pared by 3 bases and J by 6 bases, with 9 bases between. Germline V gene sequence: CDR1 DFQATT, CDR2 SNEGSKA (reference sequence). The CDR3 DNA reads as TGCAGTGCTAGTAAGGGGCCTAATTCACCCCTCCACTTT. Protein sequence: CSASKGPNSPLHF.

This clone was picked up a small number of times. The CDR3 DNA reads as TGTGCCAGAAGGACTAGCGGTTCCTACGAGCAGTACTTC. Translated, it gives CARRTSGSYEQYF. V and J are TRBV30 and TRBJ2-7; 10 bases map to TRBD2. Germline CDR1 is GTSNPN and CDR2 is SVGIG (reference sequence). This CDR3 has 13 residues. Trimming at V came to 8 bases and at J to 1 base, leaving 5 bases not matched to a gene.

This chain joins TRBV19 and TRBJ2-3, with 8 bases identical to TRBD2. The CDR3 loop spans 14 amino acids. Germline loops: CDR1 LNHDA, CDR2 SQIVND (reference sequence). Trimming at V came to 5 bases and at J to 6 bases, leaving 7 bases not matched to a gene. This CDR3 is CASSRGGIGDTQYF. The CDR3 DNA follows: TGTGCCAGTAGTCGGGGGGGTATCGGGGATACGCAGTATTTT.

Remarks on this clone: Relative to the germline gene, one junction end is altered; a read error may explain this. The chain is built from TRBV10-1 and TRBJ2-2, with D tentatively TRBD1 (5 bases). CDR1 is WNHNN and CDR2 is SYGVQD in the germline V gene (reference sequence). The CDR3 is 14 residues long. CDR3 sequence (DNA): TGCGCCAGCAGTGAGGGGGCGAAAACCGGGGAGCTGTTTTTT. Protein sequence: CASSEGAKTGELFF.

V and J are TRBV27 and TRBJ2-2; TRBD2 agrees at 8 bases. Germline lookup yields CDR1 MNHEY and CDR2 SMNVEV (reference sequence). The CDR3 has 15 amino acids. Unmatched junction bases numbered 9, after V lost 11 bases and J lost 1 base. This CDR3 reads CAVGVAGLNTGELFF. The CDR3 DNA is TGTGCCGTCGGGGTAGCGGGGCTGAACACCGGGGAGCTGTTTTTT.

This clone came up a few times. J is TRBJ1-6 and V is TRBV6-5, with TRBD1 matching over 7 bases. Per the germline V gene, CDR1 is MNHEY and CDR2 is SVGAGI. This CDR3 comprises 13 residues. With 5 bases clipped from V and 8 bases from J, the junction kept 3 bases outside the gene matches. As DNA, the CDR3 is TGTGCCAGCAGTATCGACAGGGATTCACCCCTCCACTTT. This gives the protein CASSIDRDSPLHF.

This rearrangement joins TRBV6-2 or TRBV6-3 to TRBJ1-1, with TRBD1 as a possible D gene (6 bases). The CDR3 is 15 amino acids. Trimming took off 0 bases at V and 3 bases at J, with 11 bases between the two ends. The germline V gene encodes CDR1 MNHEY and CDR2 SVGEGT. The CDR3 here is CASSYSSRGDTEAFF. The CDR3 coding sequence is TGTGCCAGCAGTTACTCGAGCAGGGGAGACACTGAAGCTTTCTTT.

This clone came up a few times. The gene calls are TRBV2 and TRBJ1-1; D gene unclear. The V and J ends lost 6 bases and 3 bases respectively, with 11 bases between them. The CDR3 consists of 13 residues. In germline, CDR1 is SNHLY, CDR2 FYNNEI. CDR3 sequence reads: CASRREEYTEAFF. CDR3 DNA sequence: TGTGCCAGCAGGAGAGAAGAGTACACTGAAGCTTTCTTT. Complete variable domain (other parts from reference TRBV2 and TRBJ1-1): EPEVTQTPSHQVTQMGQEVILRCVPISNHLYFYWYRQILGQKVEFLVSFYNNEISEKSEIFDDQFSVERPDGSNFTLKIRSTKLEDSAMYFCASRREEYTEAFFGQGTRLTVV.

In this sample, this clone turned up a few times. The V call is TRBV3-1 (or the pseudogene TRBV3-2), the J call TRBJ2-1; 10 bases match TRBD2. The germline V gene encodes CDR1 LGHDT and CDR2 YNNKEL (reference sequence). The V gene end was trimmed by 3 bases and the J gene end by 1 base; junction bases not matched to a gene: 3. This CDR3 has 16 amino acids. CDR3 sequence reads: CASSHKAGGSYNEQFF. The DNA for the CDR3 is TGTGCCAGCAGCCATAAAGCGGGGGGGTCCTACAATGAGCAGTTCTTC.

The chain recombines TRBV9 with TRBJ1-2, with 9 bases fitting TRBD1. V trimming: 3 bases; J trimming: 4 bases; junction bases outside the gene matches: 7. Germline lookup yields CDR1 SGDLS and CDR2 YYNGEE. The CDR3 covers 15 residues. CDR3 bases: TGTGCCAGCAGCGCCGAGGGACAGGGCCTCTATGGCTACACCTTC. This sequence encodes CASSAEGQGLYGYTF. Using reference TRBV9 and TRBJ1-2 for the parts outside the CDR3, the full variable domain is DSGVTQTPKHLITATGQRVTLRCSPRSGDLSVYWYQQSLDQGLQFLIQYYNGEERAKGNILERFSAQQFPDLHSELNLSSLELGDSALYFCASSAEGQGLYGYTFGSGTRLTVV.

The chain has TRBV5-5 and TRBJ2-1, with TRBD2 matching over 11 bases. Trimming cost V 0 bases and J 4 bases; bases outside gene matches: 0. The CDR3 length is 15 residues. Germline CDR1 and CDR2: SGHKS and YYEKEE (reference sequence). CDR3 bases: TGTGCCAGCAGCTTGGGGACTAGCGGGTACAATGAGCAGTTCTTC. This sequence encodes CASSLGTSGYNEQFF.

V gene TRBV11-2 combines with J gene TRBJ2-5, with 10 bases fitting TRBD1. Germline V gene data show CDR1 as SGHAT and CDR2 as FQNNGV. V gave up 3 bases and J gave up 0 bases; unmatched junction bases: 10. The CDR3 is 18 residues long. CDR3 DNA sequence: TGTGCCAGCAGCTTCCTCCCGCCGGGACAGGGGTACCAAGAGACCCAGTACTTC. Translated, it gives CASSFLPPGQGYQETQYF.

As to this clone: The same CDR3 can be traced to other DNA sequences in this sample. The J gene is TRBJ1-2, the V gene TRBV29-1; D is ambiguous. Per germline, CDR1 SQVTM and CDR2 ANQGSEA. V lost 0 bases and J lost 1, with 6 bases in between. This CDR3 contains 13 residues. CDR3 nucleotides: TGCAGCGTTGAAGATCGCGGTAACTATGGCTACACCTTC. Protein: CSVEDRGNYGYTF.

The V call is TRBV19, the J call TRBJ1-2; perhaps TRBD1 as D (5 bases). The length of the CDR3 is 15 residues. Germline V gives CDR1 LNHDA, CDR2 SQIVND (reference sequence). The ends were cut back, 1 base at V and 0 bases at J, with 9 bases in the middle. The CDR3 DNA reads TGTGCCAGTAGTATAGGCGACAGCTCTAACTATGGCTACACCTTC. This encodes CASSIGDSSNYGYTF.

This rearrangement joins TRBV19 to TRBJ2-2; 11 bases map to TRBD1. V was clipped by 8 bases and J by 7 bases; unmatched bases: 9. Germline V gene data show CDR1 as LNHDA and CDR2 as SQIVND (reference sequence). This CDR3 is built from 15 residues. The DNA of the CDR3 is TGTGCCAGTTCCCGGGACAGGGGGATCGGCGGGGAGCTGTTTTTT. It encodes CASSRDRGIGGELFF.

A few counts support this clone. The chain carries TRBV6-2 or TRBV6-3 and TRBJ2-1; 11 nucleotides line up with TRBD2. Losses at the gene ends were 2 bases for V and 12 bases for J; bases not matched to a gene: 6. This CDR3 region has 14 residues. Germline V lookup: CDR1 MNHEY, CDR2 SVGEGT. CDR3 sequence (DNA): TGTGCCAGCAGTTACGGACTAGCGGGCCTAGGGCAGTTCTTC. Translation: CASSYGLAGLGQFF.